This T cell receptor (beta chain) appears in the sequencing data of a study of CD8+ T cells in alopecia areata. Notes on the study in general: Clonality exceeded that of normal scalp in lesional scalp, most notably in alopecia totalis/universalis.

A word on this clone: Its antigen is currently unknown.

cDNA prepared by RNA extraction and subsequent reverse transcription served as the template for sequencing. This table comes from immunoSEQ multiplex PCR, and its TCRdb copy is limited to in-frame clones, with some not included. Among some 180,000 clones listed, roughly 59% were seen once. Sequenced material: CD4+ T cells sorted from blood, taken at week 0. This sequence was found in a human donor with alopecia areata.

The DNA of the CDR3 is TGTGCCAGCAGGCTGAGAACTGGGACTAGCGGGGGCAATGAGCAGTTCTTC. Translation gives CASRLRTGTSGGNEQFF. This sequence joins TRBV7-9 and TRBJ2-1, with 14 bases identical to TRBD2. Germline assignment: CDR1 SEHNR and CDR2 FQNEAQ (reference sequence). After removal of 6 bases from V and 6 bases from J, the junction contained 10 bases not matched to a gene. CDR3 length equals 17 residues.